This TCR beta chain was identified in a study of PD-L1 blockade in urothelial cancer. Across the whole study: Blood samples had a median of approximately 150,000 T cells, 83,000 or so unique TCRs, and clonality around 0.08. General study results and limits: By 3 weeks, tumor-associated blood clones had expanded more in durable-benefit patients. Having blood TCR clonality under the median before treatment predicted better survival.

CDR1 is SEHNR and CDR2 is FQNEAQ in the germline V gene (reference sequence). This CDR3 region has 13 residues. Trimming removed 3 bases at V and 2 bases at J, with 7 bases between. A note on this clone: Its antigen is still unknown.

Spiking of synthetic TCR analog templates was performed in each PCR. This table comes from immunoSEQ multiplex PCR, and its TCRdb copy is limited to in-frame clones, with some not included. The data contain tens of thousands of clones, roughly 80% of them seen just once; the ten biggest clones take up just over 2%. J is TRBJ1-2 and V is TRBV7-9; D is perhaps TRBD1 (5 bases). The sample consisted of PBMCs, taken around atezolizumab (anti-PD-L1) treatment. This receptor was obtained from a man aged 50 to 60 with urothelial cancer. The CDR3 DNA reads as TGTGCCAGCAGCTTGGACAACAACTATGGCTACACCTTC. It codes for CASSLDNNYGYTF. Using reference TRBV7-9 and TRBJ1-2 for the parts outside the CDR3, the full variable domain is DTGVSQNPRHKITKRGQNVTFRCDPISEHNRLYWYRQTLGQGPEFLTYFQNEAQLEKSRLLSDRFSAERPKGSFSTLEIQRTEQGDSAMYLCASSLDNNYGYTFGSGTRLTVV.